Following are 2 T cell receptor beta chains from one sample sequenced in a study of T cell responses to AZD1222 COVID-19 vaccine. Only in-frame clones appear in the TCRdb table, and some are missing; sequencing was by immunoSEQ multiplex PCR. The data contain 60,000 to 85,000 clones, 88% of them singletons. The starting material was peripheral blood, obtained 28 days after the second dose of the MenACWY control vaccine. The source is an adult who received the MenACWY meningococcal vaccine as a control.

This clone was counted a single time. V and J are TRBV9 and TRBJ2-7; no clear D. V was cut by 1 base and J by 2 bases, with 10 bases left in between. CDR1 is SGDLS, CDR2 YYNGEE, per germline. The CDR3 sequence is 14 residues long. The chain's CDR3 is CASSVSVTAYEQYF. In nucleotides, the CDR3 is TGTGCCAGCAGCGTAAGCGTCACTGCCTACGAGCAGTACTTC.

This clone has only one observation. The J gene is TRBJ2-7, the V gene TRBV21-1; no check of the table's D call, TRBD2, against the DNA was made. TRBV21-1 is classified as a pseudogene. This CDR3 has 12 amino acids. CDR3 coding DNA: TGTGCCACCGTGACTGGTCCCTACGAGCAGTACTTC. This codes for CATVTGPYEQYF.